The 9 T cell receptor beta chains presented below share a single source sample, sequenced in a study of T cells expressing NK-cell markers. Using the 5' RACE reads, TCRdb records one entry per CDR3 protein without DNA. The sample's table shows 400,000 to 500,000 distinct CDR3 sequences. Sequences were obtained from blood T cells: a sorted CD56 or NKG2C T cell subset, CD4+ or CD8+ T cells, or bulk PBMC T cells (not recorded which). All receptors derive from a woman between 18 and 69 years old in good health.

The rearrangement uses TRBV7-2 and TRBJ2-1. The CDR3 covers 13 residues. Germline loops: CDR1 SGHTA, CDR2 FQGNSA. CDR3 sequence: CASSLERRNEQFF.

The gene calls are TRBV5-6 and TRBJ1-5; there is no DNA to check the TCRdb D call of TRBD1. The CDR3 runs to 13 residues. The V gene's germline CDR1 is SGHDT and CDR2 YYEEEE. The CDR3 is CASSVLGGQPQHF.

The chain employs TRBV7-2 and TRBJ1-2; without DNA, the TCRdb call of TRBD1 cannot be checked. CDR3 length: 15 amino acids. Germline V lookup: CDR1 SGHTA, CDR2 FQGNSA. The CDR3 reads CASSLVQVPNYGYTF. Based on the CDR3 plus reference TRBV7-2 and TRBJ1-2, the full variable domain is GAGVSQSPSNKVTEKGKDVELRCDPISGHTALYWYRQSLGQGLEFLIYFQGNSAPDKSGLPSDRFSAERTGGSVSTLTIQRTQQEDSAVYLCASSLVQVPNYGYTFGSGTRLTVV.

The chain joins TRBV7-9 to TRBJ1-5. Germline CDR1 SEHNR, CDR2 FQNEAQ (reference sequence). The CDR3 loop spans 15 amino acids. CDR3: CASSLGQTSNQPQHF.

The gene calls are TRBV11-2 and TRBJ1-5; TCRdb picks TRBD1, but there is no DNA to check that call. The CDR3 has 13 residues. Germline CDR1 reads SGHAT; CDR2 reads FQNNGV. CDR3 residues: CASSPGAWQPQHF. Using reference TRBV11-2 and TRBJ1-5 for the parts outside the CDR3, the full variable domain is EAGVAQSPRYKIIEKRQSVAFWCNPISGHATLYWYQQILGQGPKLLIQFQNNGVVDDSQLPKDRFSAERLKGVDSTLKIQPAKLEDSAVYLCASSPGAWQPQHFGDGTRLSIL.

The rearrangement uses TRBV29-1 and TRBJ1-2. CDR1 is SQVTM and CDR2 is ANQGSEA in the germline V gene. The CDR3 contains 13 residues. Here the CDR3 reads CSVDGGTHYGYTF.

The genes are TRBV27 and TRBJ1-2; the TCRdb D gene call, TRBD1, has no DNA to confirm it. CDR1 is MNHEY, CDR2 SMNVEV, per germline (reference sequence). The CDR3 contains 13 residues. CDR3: CASYTYGRYGYTF.

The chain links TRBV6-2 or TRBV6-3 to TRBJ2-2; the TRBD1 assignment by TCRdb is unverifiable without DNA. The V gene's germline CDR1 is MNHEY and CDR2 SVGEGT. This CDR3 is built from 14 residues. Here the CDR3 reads CASSPGTDTGELFF.

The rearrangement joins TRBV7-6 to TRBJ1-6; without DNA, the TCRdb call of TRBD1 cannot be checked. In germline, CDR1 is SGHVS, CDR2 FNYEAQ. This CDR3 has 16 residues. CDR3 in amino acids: CASSPTGTGIRSPLHF.